Below are 20 T cell receptor beta chains sequenced from a single sample in a study of vaccination effects on CD4 cells after COVID-19. TCRdb keeps only in-frame clones here, not all; method: immunoSEQ multiplex PCR. The table records tens of thousands of clones, around 80% of them present only once. The culture ran for approximately 10 days before CD4+ T cells were isolated. Convalescent patients had PCR-confirmed SARS-CoV-2 infection between March and December 2020. Participants got two doses of BNT162b2 or mRNA-1273 vaccine. These receptors have no identified antigens. The specimen comprised CD4+ T cells from PBMCs cultured without peptide, sampled after COVID-19 vaccination. The source is a human donor who had a prior SARS-CoV-2 infection.

V and J are TRBV7-2 and TRBJ2-7; 10 nucleotides align to TRBD1. The J segment lost 7 bases and the V segment lost 5 bases, leaving 2 bases of the junction unmatched. The germline gives CDR1 SGHTA, CDR2 FQGNSA. The length of the CDR3 is 12 residues. The CDR3 loop is CASSRDRGEQYF. The CDR3 coding sequence is TGTGCCAGCAGCCGGGACAGGGGTGAGCAGTACTTC.

This clone showed up just a few times. The chain's CDR3 is CASSLQLQSEQFF. As DNA, the CDR3 is TGTGCCAGCAGCTTACAGCTACAGAGTGAGCAGTTCTTC. The chain uses TRBV7-8 and TRBJ2-1; D gene uncertain. Trimming shortened V by 2 bases and J by 9 bases, and 11 bases separated the two germline ends. The CDR3 loop spans 13 amino acids. Germline V gene lookup returns CDR1 SGHVS and CDR2 FQNEAQ.

This chain connects TRBV11-3 to TRBJ2-7; D not certain. V gave up 3 bases and J gave up 0 bases, with 9 bases separating them. The CDR3 extends over 14 amino acids. Germline V gene data show CDR1 as SGHNT and CDR2 as YENEEA. CDR3 sequence: CASSFGSASYEQYF. The CDR3 bases are TGTGCCAGCAGCTTTGGGTCGGCCTCCTACGAGCAGTACTTC.

This chain uses TRBV5-5 with TRBJ2-7; possible D gene TRBD2, 5 bases. The V gene lost 0 bases and the J gene lost 6 bases, with 25 bases spanning the gap. The CDR3 is made up of 18 amino acids. Looked up from germline, CDR1 is SGHKS and CDR2 is YYEKEE (reference sequence). The CDR3 here is CASSLVSLGSPRRIEQYF. The CDR3 DNA is TGTGCCAGCAGCTTGGTATCTTTGGGCAGCCCCAGGAGGATCGAGCAGTACTTC.

This chain links TRBV7-2 with TRBJ2-2; no definite D call. V dropped 4 bases and J dropped 1 base, with 10 bases sitting between them. The germline V gene encodes CDR1 SGHTA and CDR2 FQGNSA. There are 15 residues in the CDR3. The DNA for the CDR3 is TGTGCCAGCAGCTCCCAGGCGCAGAACACCGGGGAGCTGTTTTTT. It codes for CASSSQAQNTGELFF.

This chain joins TRBV29-1 and TRBJ2-7; D possibly corresponds to TRBD2 (5 bases). Trimming took off 4 bases at V and 7 bases at J, with 17 bases between the two ends. Germline lookup yields CDR1 SQVTM and CDR2 ANQGSEA. The CDR3 totals 13 residues. CDR3 sequence reads: CSVVGPSPGEQYF. The CDR3 nucleotides are TGCAGCGTTGTCGGGCCATCACCGGGGGAGCAGTACTTC.

This clone was recorded only once. The chain carries TRBV11-3 and TRBJ2-7; D gene ambiguous. The V end was cut by 1 base, the J end by 2 bases, with 9 bases between. The CDR3 consists of 14 residues. Germline V lookup: CDR1 SGHNT, CDR2 YENEEA. The CDR3 bases are TGTGCCAGCAGCTTAGGGGGAATTGCCTACGAGCAGTACTTC. It codes for CASSLGGIAYEQYF.

This chain links TRBV28 with TRBJ2-3; no reliable D call. This CDR3 spans 13 amino acids. Germline V lookup: CDR1 MDHEN, CDR2 SYDVKM. Trimming pared 5 bases from V and 6 bases from J, leaving 12 bases between. Written as DNA, the CDR3 is TGTGCCAGCAGTACCTCAGTGGGGGATACGCAGTATTTT. Protein: CASSTSVGDTQYF. Combining the CDR3 with reference TRBV28 and TRBJ2-3 gives the whole variable domain DVKVTQSSRYLVKRTGEKVFLECVQDMDHENMFWYRQDPGLGLRLIYFSYDVKMKEKGDIPEGYSVSREKKERFSLILESASTNQTSMYLCASSTSVGDTQYFGPGTRLTVL.

The chain combines TRBV18 with TRBJ1-5; D remains ambiguous. Germline-derived CDR1 and CDR2 are KGHSH and LQKENI. V shed 0 bases and J shed 0 bases, with 3 bases lying between them. The CDR3 sequence is 14 residues long. The CDR3 nucleotides are TGTGCCAGCTCACCACCGGGTAGCAATCAGCCCCAGCATTTT. This gives the protein CASSPPGSNQPQHF.

This clone showed up just a few times. The V gene is TRBV6-2 or TRBV6-3, the J gene TRBJ2-5, with 7 bases identical to TRBD2. Germline loops: CDR1 MNHEY, CDR2 SVGEGT. There are 15 residues in the CDR3. After removal of 2 bases from V and 2 bases from J, the junction contained 5 bases not matched to a gene. CDR3 loop: CASSYASGSQETQYF. The CDR3 nucleotides read TGTGCCAGCAGTTACGCTAGCGGAAGTCAAGAGACCCAGTACTTC.

This clone was found a few times. The rearrangement links TRBV5-1 to TRBJ2-7; 11 bases are a match to TRBD2. V lost 3 bases and J lost 3; bases outside the gene matches: 8. In germline, CDR1 is SGHRS, CDR2 YFSETQ. The CDR3 consists of 16 residues. The DNA for the CDR3 is TGCGCCAGCAGCTCAAGGACTAGCGGGCTAAACTACGAGCAGTACTTC. Its translation: CASSSRTSGLNYEQYF.

About this clone: The junction differs from germline at one of its ends, possibly a read error. V gene TRBV6-2 or TRBV6-3 combines with J gene TRBJ1-1; D remains unclear. In germline, CDR1 is MNHEY, CDR2 SVGEGT. The CDR3 is 17 amino acids. DNA of the CDR3: TGTGCCAGCAATTACAGTGTGGCAGCTTATTTTAACACTGAAGCTTTCTTT. This gives the protein CASNYSVAAYFNTEAFF.

This clone was picked up a small number of times. J is TRBJ1-1 and V is TRBV7-2; D gene ambiguous. The CDR3 is 12 amino acids. V was cut by 1 base and J by 8 bases, with 8 bases left in between. Germline CDR1 SGHTA, CDR2 FQGNSA. The CDR3: CASSLDTGEAFF. The CDR3 DNA reads as TGTGCCAGCAGCTTAGATACGGGCGAAGCTTTCTTT.

The chain employs TRBV5-5 and TRBJ1-1; TRBD1 is a possible D gene (6 bases). Germline V gene lookup returns CDR1 SGHKS and CDR2 YYEKEE (reference sequence). Trimming took off 0 bases at V and 1 base at J, with 10 bases between the two ends. This CDR3 region has 15 residues. The CDR3 protein is CASSLDGQQNTEAFF. CDR3 bases: TGTGCCAGCAGCTTGGATGGACAGCAGAACACTGAAGCTTTCTTT.

This chain uses TRBV12-3 or TRBV12-4 with TRBJ2-1, with 9 bases that match TRBD1. The CDR3 length is 13 residues. The V gene end was trimmed by 6 bases and the J gene end by 6 bases; junction bases not matched to a gene: 3. In nucleotides, the CDR3 is TGTGCCAGCAGGGGGACAGGGAGCAATGAGCAGTTCTTC. Encoded protein: CASRGTGSNEQFF.

The chain links TRBV30 to TRBJ2-3; 8 bases agree with TRBD2. Germline assignment: CDR1 GTSNPN and CDR2 SVGIG (reference sequence). The CDR3 covers 14 residues. After removal of 3 bases from V and 4 bases from J, the junction contained 6 bases not matched to a gene. The CDR3 DNA is TGTGCCTGGAGGAAAGCGGGAGAGTCAGATACGCAGTATTTT. It encodes CAWRKAGESDTQYF.

V and J are TRBV5-1 and TRBJ2-5, with TRBD2 as a possible D gene (5 bases). The V end lost 6 bases, the J end lost 3 bases, and 12 bases lay between the germline ends. CDR1 and CDR2 (germline): SGHRS, YFSETQ. The CDR3 spans 13 residues. This CDR3 is CASTGLGEETQYF. The CDR3 coding sequence is TGCGCCAGCACCGGACTCGGGGAAGAGACCCAGTACTTC.

This clone came up a few times. V gene TRBV5-6 combines with J gene TRBJ2-1; no definite D call. Germline V CDR1 and CDR2: SGHDT, YYEEEE. CDR3 length: 12 residues. The V and J ends lost 1 base and 3 bases respectively, with 2 bases between them. The CDR3 sequence is CASSLIYNEQFF. CDR3 DNA: TGTGCCAGCAGCTTGATCTACAATGAGCAGTTCTTC.

This clone appeared many times. This chain links TRBV19 with TRBJ2-3; 8 nucleotides line up with TRBD2. Germline V gives CDR1 LNHDA, CDR2 SQIVND (reference sequence). Trimming at V came to 5 bases and at J to 1 base, leaving 8 bases not matched to a gene. The CDR3 is 16 residues long. CDR3 sequence reads: CASSVYSGTRTDTQYF. The CDR3, as DNA: TGTGCCAGTAGTGTTTATAGCGGGACCCGCACAGATACGCAGTATTTT.

The chain uses TRBV7-2 and TRBJ2-5; perhaps TRBD1 as D (6 bases). Trimming pared 5 bases from V and 7 bases from J, leaving 20 bases between. The V gene's germline CDR1 is SGHTA and CDR2 FQGNSA. CDR3 length: 15 residues. CDR3 residues: CASSPQFLEGGTQYF. The DNA of the CDR3 is TGTGCCAGCAGCCCCCAATTCCTAGAAGGGGGGACCCAGTACTTC.